The subject of this entry is one T cell receptor (beta chain). Its antigen is undetermined. This specimen comes from a study of blood T cells in healthy people across ages. The wider study: Per two T cells, template switching captured roughly one barcoded beta molecule. Whole-study findings and limits: Roughly linearly, TCR beta diversity per million T cells fell as age increased. The percentage of naive T cells correlated strongly with TCR beta diversity.

Sample-barcoded 5' priming and a J-beta primer mix drove a second PCR of roughly 6 to 12 cycles. Carrying 12 random nucleotides, a template-switch adaptor labeled each individual cDNA molecule. TCRdb used MiXCR to reprocess the 5' RACE reads, holding one entry per CDR3 protein. Here the sample spans some 750,000 distinct CDR3 sequences, about 24% being singletons. In germline, CDR1 is SEHNR, CDR2 FQNEAQ (reference sequence). CDR3 size: 14 residues. V lost 1 base to trimming and J lost 7 bases, with 12 bases between them. The source is a man between 65 and 80 years old in good health. The chain combines TRBV7-9 with TRBJ2-3; a weak D match, TRBD2 (7 bases). Sample: blood. CDR3 DNA sequence: TGTGCCAGCAGCTTAGGGGGGGGCCCCTATACGCAGTATTTT. This codes for CASSLGGGPYTQYF.